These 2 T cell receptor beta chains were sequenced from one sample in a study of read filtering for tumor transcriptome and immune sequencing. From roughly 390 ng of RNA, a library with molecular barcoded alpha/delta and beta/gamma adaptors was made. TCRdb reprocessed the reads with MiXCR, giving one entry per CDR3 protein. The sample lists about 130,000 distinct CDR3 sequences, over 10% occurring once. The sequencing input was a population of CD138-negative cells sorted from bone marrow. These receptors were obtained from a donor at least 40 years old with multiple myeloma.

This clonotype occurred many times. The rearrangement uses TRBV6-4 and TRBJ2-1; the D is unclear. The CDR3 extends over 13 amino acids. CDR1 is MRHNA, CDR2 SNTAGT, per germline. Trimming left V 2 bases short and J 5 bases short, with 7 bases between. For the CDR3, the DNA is TGTGCCAGCAGTGACGAAGCCCACAATGAGCAGTTCTTC. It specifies CASSDEAHNEQFF.

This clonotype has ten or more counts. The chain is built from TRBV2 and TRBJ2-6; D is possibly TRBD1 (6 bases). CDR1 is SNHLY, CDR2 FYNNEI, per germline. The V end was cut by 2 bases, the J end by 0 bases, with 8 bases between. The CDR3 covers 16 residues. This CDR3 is CASSELGGSGANVLTF. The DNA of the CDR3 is TGTGCCAGCAGTGAATTAGGGGGCTCTGGGGCCAACGTCCTGACTTTC.